This T cell receptor (beta chain) was sequenced for a study of blood T cells in healthy people across ages. Using a J-beta primer mix together with a sample-barcoded 5' primer, a second PCR was run for about 6 to 12 cycles. Via MiXCR, TCRdb re-called the 5' RACE reads, giving one row per CDR3 protein. The table has 550,000 to 650,000 distinct CDR3 sequences, about 27% seen once. Looked up from germline, CDR1 is SGHTA and CDR2 is FQGNSA. This CDR3 region has 13 residues. With V trimmed by 5 bases and J by 8 bases, 8 bases remained unmatched. The same data also contributed to another study, on T cells of mothers and their children.

This TCR derives from a boy aged 2 to 10 in good health. This chain connects TRBV7-2 to TRBJ1-2; 7 nucleotides align to TRBD1. Specimen: blood. CDR3 bases: TGTGCCAGCAGCAACCAACAGGGGAACGGCTACACCTTC. Translated: CASSNQQGNGYTF.